Listed below are T cell receptor beta chains from one sample, sequenced in a study of T cell responses to AZD1222 COVID-19 vaccine. The data were produced by immunoSEQ multiplex PCR, yet TCRdb's version contains in-frame clones alone and is incomplete. Of 120,000 to 150,000 clones listed, approximately 90% are singletons. Specimen: peripheral blood, collected 28 days after the second AZD1222 dose. These receptors were obtained from an adult who received the AZD1222 COVID-19 vaccine. CDR3s include the opening cysteine and the closing phenylalanine or tryptophan. The D gene is left open where the match is weak. Clone size is given for some rows only: seen once, a few or many times, or a class if the clone is expanded.

TRBJ1-2	TRBV10-3	.	.	CAISELQGDYGYTF	TGTGCCATCAGTGAACTTCAGGGCGACTATGGCTACACCTTC
TRBJ1-1	TRBV7-9	.	.	CASSLFRGDGNTEAFF	TGTGCCAGCAGCTTATTTCGGGGTGACGGGAACACTGAAGCTTTCTTT
TRBJ1-1	TRBV27	.	.	CASSLRHNTEAFF	TGTGCCAGCAGTTTACGGCACAACACTGAAGCTTTCTTT
TRBJ2-1	TRBV4-3	.	TRBD1	CASSHDPPGQGYHEQFF	TGCGCCAGCAGCCACGACCCACCGGGACAGGGGTACCATGAGCAGTTCTTC
TRBJ1-2	TRBV6-2/TRBV6-3	.	.	CASSYSPGRLRGYTF	TGTGCCAGCAGTTACTCCCCAGGGAGGTTAAGAGGCTACACCTTC
TRBJ1-3	TRBV7-2	.	.	CASSQRISGNTIYF	TGTGCCAGCAGCCAAAGAATCTCTGGAAACACCATATATTTT
TRBJ1-1	TRBV29-1	.	.	CSVRGLSEAFF	TGCAGCGTTCGTGGACTTTCTGAAGCTTTCTTT
TRBJ1-5	TRBV7-2	.	.	CASSSIEGPRPQHF	TGTGCCAGCAGCTCGATCGAGGGTCCAAGGCCCCAGCATTTT
TRBJ2-7	TRBV7-9	.	TRBD2	CASSLGLAGVVEQYF	TGTGCTAGCAGCTTAGGGCTAGCGGGAGTGGTCGAGCAGTACTTC
TRBJ1-5	TRBV6-5	.	.	CASSPWGAAQPQHF	TGTGCCAGCAGCCCCTGGGGGGCGGCTCAGCCCCAGCATTTT
TRBJ1-5	TRBV9	.	.	CASSETGYSNQPQHF	TGTGCCAGCAGCGAAACAGGGTATAGCAATCAGCCCCAGCATTTT
TRBJ1-5	TRBV27	.	.	CASSLLDSNQPQHF	TGTGCCAGCAGTTTGTTGGACAGCAATCAGCCCCAGCATTTT
TRBJ2-2	TRBV6-4	once	.	CASSTAVSGDTGELFF	TGTGCCAGCAGTACGGCCGTCTCGGGTGACACCGGGGAGCTGTTTTTT
TRBJ1-5	TRBV18	.	.	CASSPSGGQNQPQHF	TGTGCCAGCTCACCCTCGGGGGGGCAAAATCAGCCCCAGCATTTT
TRBJ2-1	TRBV12-3/TRBV12-4	.	.	CASGTAEQFF	TGTGCCAGCGGGACCGCCGAGCAGTTCTTC
TRBJ2-7	TRBV5-5	.	TRBD2	CASSLRLGGSYMYEQYF	TGTGCCAGCAGCTTGAGGTTGGGCGGGAGTTATATGTACGAGCAGTACTTC
TRBJ2-1	TRBV7-2	.	TRBD1	CASSGKGQGPYNEQFF	TGTGCCAGCAGCGGGAAGGGACAGGGTCCTTACAATGAGCAGTTCTTC
TRBJ1-2	TRBV20-1	.	TRBD1	CSASIGTGGNGYTF	TGCAGTGCTAGTATCGGGACAGGGGGAAATGGCTACACCTTC
TRBJ2-1	TRBV7-9	.	TRBD2	CASSPREAGIYEQFF	TGTGCCAGCAGCCCCCGGGAGGCTGGTATCTATGAGCAGTTCTTC
TRBJ1-1	TRBV21-1	.	.	CASSKSGHRNTEAFF	TGTGCCAGCAGCAAAAGCGGCCACAGGAACACTGAAGCTTTCTTT
TRBJ1-5	TRBV4-1	.	.	CASSGAPRTANQPQHF	TGCGCCAGCAGTGGCGCCCCGCGGACAGCAAATCAGCCCCAGCATTTT
TRBJ1-4	TRBV11-2	.	.	CASSLARGPKATNEKLFF	TGTGCCAGCAGCTTAGCCCGGGGACCCAAGGCAACTAATGAAAAACTGTTTTTT
TRBJ1-1	TRBV28	.	TRBD1	CASRGTGSGDTEAFF	TGTGCCAGCAGGGGGACAGGGTCAGGAGACACTGAAGCTTTCTTT
TRBJ1-1	TRBV5-8	.	.	CASSLYRGDIRQTEAFF	TGTGCCAGCAGCTTGTACCGTGGGGATATCCGACAGACTGAAGCTTTCTTT
TRBJ1-1	TRBV7-9	.	.	CASSRGASTEAFF	TGTGCCAGCAGCAGGGGGGCGTCCACTGAAGCTTTCTTT
TRBJ1-1	TRBV6-5	.	.	CASKHNTEAFF	TGTGCCAGCAAACACAACACTGAAGCTTTCTTT
TRBJ1-2	TRBV9	.	TRBD1	CASSELTGEPSGYTF	TGTGCCAGCAGCGAGCTTACAGGGGAACCTTCTGGCTACACCTTC
TRBJ2-3	TRBV7-2	.	.	CASSPAFRTDTQYF	TGTGCCAGCAGCCCCGCGTTCCGCACAGATACGCAGTATTTT
TRBJ1-5	TRBV5-6	.	TRBD1	CASSLAGTARSQPQHF	TGTGCCAGCAGCTTGGCCGGGACAGCTCGGAGTCAGCCCCAGCATTTT
TRBJ1-4	TRBV7-6	.	.	CASSLALRADEKLFF	TGTGCCAGCAGCTTAGCGCTTAGGGCTGACGAAAAACTGTTTTTT
TRBJ1-4	TRBV7-9	.	.	CASSLGFTLGSQVEKLFF	TGTGCCAGCAGCTTAGGTTTTACCCTGGGATCTCAGGTTGAAAAACTGTTTTTT
TRBJ2-1	TRBV9	.	TRBD2	CASSVASGGSYNEQFF	TGTGCCAGCAGCGTGGCTAGCGGGGGGTCTTACAATGAGCAGTTCTTC
TRBJ2-7	TRBV6-1	.	.	CASSERQGPIYEQYF	TGTGCCAGCAGTGAAAGGCAGGGCCCCATCTACGAGCAGTACTTC
TRBJ2-5	TRBV7-2	.	.	CASTPSGAEETQYF	TGTGCCAGCACCCCTTCTGGGGCGGAGGAGACCCAGTACTTC
TRBJ1-2	TRBV19	.	TRBD1	CASSTRQGANYGYTF	TGTGCCAGTAGTACGAGACAGGGGGCTAACTATGGCTACACCTTC
TRBJ1-2	TRBV6-5	.	TRBD1	CASKGTGGNYGYTF	TGTGCCAGCAAGGGTACAGGGGGGAACTATGGCTACACCTTC
TRBJ2-5	TRBV24-1	.	.	CATRWSGNQETQYF	TGTGCCACCAGGTGGAGCGGAAACCAAGAGACCCAGTACTTC
TRBJ2-1	TRBV7-2	.	TRBD2	CASSLPSGGAEQFF	TGTGCCAGCAGCTTACCTAGCGGGGGGGCGGAGCAGTTCTTC
TRBJ2-1	TRBV9	.	TRBD2	CASSVVAGPYNEQFF	TGTGCCAGCAGCGTAGTAGCGGGACCCTACAATGAGCAGTTCTTC
TRBJ2-3	TRBV5-1	.	TRBD2	CASSLGRGEADTQYF	TGCGCCAGCAGCTTGGGGCGGGGGGAAGCAGATACGCAGTATTTT
TRBJ1-5	TRBV9	.	.	CASSVDHGQPQHF	TGTGCCAGCAGCGTAGATCACGGCCAGCCCCAGCATTTT
TRBJ2-2	TRBV9	once	TRBD1	CASSVLRGHRNTGELFF	TGTGCCAGCAGCGTATTGAGGGGGCACAGGAACACCGGGGAGCTGTTTTTT
TRBJ2-5	TRBV3-1/TRBV3-2	.	TRBD2	CASSQDKVAGAPHQETQYF	TGTGCCAGCAGCCAAGATAAGGTAGCGGGAGCCCCCCATCAAGAGACCCAGTACTTC